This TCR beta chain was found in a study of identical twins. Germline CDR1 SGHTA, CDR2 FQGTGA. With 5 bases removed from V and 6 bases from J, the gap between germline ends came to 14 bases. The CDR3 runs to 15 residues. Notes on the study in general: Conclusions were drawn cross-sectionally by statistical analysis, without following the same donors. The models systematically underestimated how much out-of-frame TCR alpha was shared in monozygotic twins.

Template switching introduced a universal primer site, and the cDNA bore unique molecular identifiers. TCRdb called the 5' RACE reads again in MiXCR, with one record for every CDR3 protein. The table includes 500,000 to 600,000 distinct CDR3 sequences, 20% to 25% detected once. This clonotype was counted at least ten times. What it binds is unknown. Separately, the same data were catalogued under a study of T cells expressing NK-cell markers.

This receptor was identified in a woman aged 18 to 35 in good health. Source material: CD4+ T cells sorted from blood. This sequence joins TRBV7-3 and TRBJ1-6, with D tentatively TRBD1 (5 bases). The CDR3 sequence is CASSPHQGPNSPLHF. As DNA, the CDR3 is TGTGCCAGCAGCCCCCACCAGGGCCCTAATTCACCCCTCCACTTT.